These 5 T cell receptor beta chains came from one sample sequenced in a study of cytomegalovirus exposure and HLA in healthy donors. The PCR contained 60 Vbeta and 13 Jbeta primers. Data came from immunoSEQ multiplex PCR; TCRdb stores just in-frame clones and leaves some out. The sample shows some 170,000 clones, roughly 77% of them seen only once. The sample was PBMCs. The receptors were gathered from a young man in good health and CMV-seropositive.

The V gene is TRBV19, the J gene TRBJ1-1, with TRBD1 matching over 8 bases. J gave up 6 bases and V 4 bases, and 10 bases lay outside the gene matches. From germline, CDR1 is LNHDA and CDR2 SQIVND (reference sequence). This CDR3 spans 15 amino acids. CDR3 nucleotide sequence: TGTGCCAGTAGTAGTCCAAGGACAGGGAGGCCTGAAGCTTTCTTT. It codes for CASSSPRTGRPEAFF.

This sequence joins TRBV7-9 and TRBJ2-1; D is possibly TRBD2 (5 bases). Per the germline V gene, CDR1 is SEHNR and CDR2 is FQNEAQ (reference sequence). There are 14 residues in the CDR3. V lost 1 base to trimming and J lost 7 bases, with 11 bases between them. CDR3 region: CASSLVPGLNEQFF. CDR3 DNA: TGTGCCAGCAGCTTAGTCCCCGGACTGAATGAGCAGTTCTTC.

The CDR3 region has the DNA TGTGCCATCATGGAGGGACAGGGTGCGGTAGCTTTCTTT. Translated, it gives CAIMEGQGAVAFF. This chain links TRBV10-3 with TRBJ1-1; 9 nucleotides align to TRBD1. The V gene end was trimmed by 7 bases and the J gene end by 10 bases; junction bases not matched to a gene: 10. The length of the CDR3 is 13 residues. CDR1 and CDR2 (germline): ENHRY, SYGVKD.

This chain uses TRBV10-2 with TRBJ2-5, with 11 bases that match TRBD2. The CDR3 runs to 17 residues. The ends lost 2 bases at V and 4 bases at J; junction bases unmatched: 9. Germline V lookup: CDR1 WSHSY, CDR2 SAAADI. CDR3 amino acids: CASSEPGGLAGGETQYF. The CDR3 DNA follows: TGCGCCAGCAGTGAGCCGGGCGGGCTAGCGGGAGGAGAGACCCAGTACTTC.

The chain uses TRBV27 and TRBJ2-7; 9 bases are shared with TRBD1. CDR3 length: 14 residues. Germline lookup yields CDR1 MNHEY and CDR2 SMNVEV (reference sequence). V was pared by 6 bases and J by 1 base, with 4 bases of the junction left unmatched. CDR3 DNA: TGTGCCAGCAGCGACAGGGGGAAATCCTACGAGCAGTACGTC. Protein: CASSDRGKSYEQYV.